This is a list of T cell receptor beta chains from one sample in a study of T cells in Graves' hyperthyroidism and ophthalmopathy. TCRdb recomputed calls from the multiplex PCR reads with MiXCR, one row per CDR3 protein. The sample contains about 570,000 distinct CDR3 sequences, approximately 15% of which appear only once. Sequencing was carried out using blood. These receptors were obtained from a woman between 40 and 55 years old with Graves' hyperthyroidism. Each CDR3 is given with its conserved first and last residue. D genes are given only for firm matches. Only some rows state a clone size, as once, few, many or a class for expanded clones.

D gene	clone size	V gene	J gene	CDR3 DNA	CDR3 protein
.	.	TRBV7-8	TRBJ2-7	TGTGCCAGCAGCACAGGGGGGGCAGTCTCCTACGAGCAGTACTTC	CASSTGGAVSYEQYF
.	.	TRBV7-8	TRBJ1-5	TGTGCCAGCAGCGGTCGGGATCTAAGCAATCAGCCCCAGCATTTT	CASSGRDLSNQPQHF
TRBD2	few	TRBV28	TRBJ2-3	TGTGCCAGCAGCCAACTAGCGGGAGCCTCAGATACGCAGTATTTT	CASSQLAGASDTQYF
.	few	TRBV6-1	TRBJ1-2	TGTGCCAGCAGTGAAGCGGGGCTTCCTACCAACTATGGCTACACCTTC	CASSEAGLPTNYGYTF
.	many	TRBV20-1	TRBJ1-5	TGCAGTGCTAGAGAGTTGGAGGGGTCTCAGCCCCAGCATTTT	CSARELEGSQPQHF
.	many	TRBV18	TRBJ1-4	TGTGCCAGCTCACCCGACTGGTTATTGGGTGAAAAACTGTTTTTT	CASSPDWLLGEKLFF
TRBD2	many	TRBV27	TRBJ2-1	TGTGCCAGCAGTTTATCGAATAGCGGGATTTCCTACAATGAGCAGTTCTTC	CASSLSNSGISYNEQFF
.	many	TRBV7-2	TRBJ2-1	TGTGCCAGCAGCTTAGACCCGGGCGGAGGCCCTCAGAATGAGCAGTTCTTC	CASSLDPGGGPQNEQFF
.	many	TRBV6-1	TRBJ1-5	TGTGCCAGCAGTGAAGCGTTTAAGCCCCAGCATTTT	CASSEAFKPQHF
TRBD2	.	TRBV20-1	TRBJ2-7	TGCAGTGCTAGAGTTCCTAGCGGGTCCTACGAGCAGTACTTC	CSARVPSGSYEQYF
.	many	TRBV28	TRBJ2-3	TGTGCCAGCAGTTTCCCAGAGGTAGACTCAGATACGCAGTATTTT	CASSFPEVDSDTQYF
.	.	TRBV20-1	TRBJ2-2	TGCAGTGCTAGAGAGTCCGGGACTTACAACACCGGGGAGCTGTTTTTT	CSARESGTYNTGELFF
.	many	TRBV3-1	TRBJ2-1	TGTGCCAGCAGCCAAGATCAGGGCCGAGGACAGTTCTTC	CASSQDQGRGQFF
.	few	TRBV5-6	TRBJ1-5	TGTGCCAGCAGCCATTCGACAGGTTCGGTCAATCAGCCCCAGCATTTT	CASSHSTGSVNQPQHF
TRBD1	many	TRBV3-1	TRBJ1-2	TGTGCCAGCAGCCCGACAGGGGAAGGTTATGGCTACACCTTC	CASSPTGEGYGYTF
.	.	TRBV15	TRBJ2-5	TGTGCCACCATGATGAAGACCCAGTACTTC	CATMMKTQYF
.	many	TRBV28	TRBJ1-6	TGTGCCAGCAGTTACCATGACGCAACCTATAATTCACCCCTCCACTTT	CASSYHDATYNSPLHF
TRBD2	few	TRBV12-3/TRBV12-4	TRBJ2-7	TGTGCCAGCAGCACCCGTAGCGGGGCCGGACAGTCCGAGCAGTACTTC	CASSTRSGAGQSEQYF
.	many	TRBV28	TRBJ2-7	TGTGCCAGCAGTTTGGCCCGAAAGTACGAGCAGTACTTC	CASSLARKYEQYF
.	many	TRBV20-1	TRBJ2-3	TGCAGTGCTAGTGTGGGGGAAACAGATACGCAGTATTTT	CSASVGETDTQYF
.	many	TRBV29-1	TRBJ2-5	TGCAGCGTTGCTGGAGAGACCCAGTACTTC	CSVAGETQYF
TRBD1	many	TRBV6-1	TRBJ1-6	TGTGCCAGCAGTGAAGGAAGGGGGCGCTCCTATAATTCACCCCTCCACTTT	CASSEGRGRSYNSPLHF
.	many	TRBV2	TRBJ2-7	TGTGCCAGCAGTGACCCACCCTCCCCCTACGAGCAGTACTTC	CASSDPPSPYEQYF
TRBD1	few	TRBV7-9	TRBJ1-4	TGTGCCAGCAGCAGCTGGACAGGGGTTGGTGAAAAACTGTTTTTT	CASSSWTGVGEKLFF
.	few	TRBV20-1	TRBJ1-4	TGCAGTGCTGGTAAAGGGACGCTCATAGATGAAAAACTGTTTTTT	CSAGKGTLIDEKLFF
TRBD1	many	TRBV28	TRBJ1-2	TGTGCCAGCGCGATAGGGGGCAGGGATTATGGCTACACCTTC	CASAIGGRDYGYTF
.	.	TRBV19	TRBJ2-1	TGTGCCAGTAGTATAGATCGTCGGGGAGCCTACAATGAGCAGTTCTTC	CASSIDRRGAYNEQFF
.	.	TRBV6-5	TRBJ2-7	TGTGCCAGCAGTTACTCAGGGGACTACGAGCAGTACTTC	CASSYSGDYEQYF
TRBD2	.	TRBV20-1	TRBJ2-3	TGCAGTGCTAGGTCGCTAGCGGGAGGCCCTAGCACAGGTACGCAGTATTTT	CSARSLAGGPSTGTQYF
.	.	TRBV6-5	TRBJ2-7	TGTGCCAGCAGTTACTCTGACAGGGGCCCTAGCGGACCTAGCTCCTACGAGCAGTACTTC	CASSYSDRGPSGPSSYEQYF
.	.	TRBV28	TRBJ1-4	TGTGCCAGCAGTTTCCAGGGAAGGGGTAATGAAAAACTGTTTTTT	CASSFQGRGNEKLFF
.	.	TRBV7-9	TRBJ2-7	TGTGCCAGCAGCCCCGAAAGGGGAGGAGGTAGTGAGCAGTACTTC	CASSPERGGGSEQYF
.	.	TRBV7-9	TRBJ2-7	TGTGCCAGCAGCTTAGGGGACGGCGTAGAACAGTACTTC	CASSLGDGVEQYF
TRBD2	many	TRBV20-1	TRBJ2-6	TGCAGTGCTACCGGGACTAGCGCATATTTCTCTGGGGCCAACGTCCTGACTTTC	CSATGTSAYFSGANVLTF
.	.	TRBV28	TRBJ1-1	TGTGCCAGCAGTGTAGACCGAGCCCGCCGCCGCACTGAAGCTTTCTTT	CASSVDRARRRTEAFF
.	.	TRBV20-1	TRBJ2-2	TGCAGTGCTAGAGGGACAATCACCGGGGAGCTGTTTTTT	CSARGTITGELFF
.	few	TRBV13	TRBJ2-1	TGTGCCACTACGAGGACTTCCTCCTACAATGAGCAGTTCTTC	CATTRTSSYNEQFF
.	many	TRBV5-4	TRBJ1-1	TGTGCCAGCAGCTCTTTAACCGAAGCTTTCTTT	CASSSLTEAFF
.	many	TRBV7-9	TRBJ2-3	TGTGCCAGCGAGGGGGGGACTAGCACAGATACGCAGTATTTT	CASEGGTSTDTQYF
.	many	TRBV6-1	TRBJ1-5	TGTGCCAGCAGTGAAGCGGGTTATAGCAATCAGCCCCAGCATTTT	CASSEAGYSNQPQHF
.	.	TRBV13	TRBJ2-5	TGTGCCAGCAGCTTACGAGCGGAGGTGTACCAAGAGACCCAGTACTTC	CASSLRAEVYQETQYF
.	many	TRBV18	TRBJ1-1	TGTGCCAGCTCACCACCGGACAGTGTCATGAACACTGAAGCTTTCTTT	CASSPPDSVMNTEAFF
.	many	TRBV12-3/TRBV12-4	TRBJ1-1	TGTGCCAGCATTCATCGGGCGGGGGACACTGAAGCTTTCTTT	CASIHRAGDTEAFF
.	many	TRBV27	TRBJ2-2	TGTGCCAGCAGTTTAGAAGGGAACACCGGGGAGCTGTTTTTT	CASSLEGNTGELFF
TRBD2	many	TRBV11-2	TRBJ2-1	TGTGCCAGCAGCCCGACGCTAGCGGGAGCCTACAATGAGCAGTTCTTC	CASSPTLAGAYNEQFF
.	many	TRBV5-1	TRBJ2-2	TGCGCCAGCAGCTTCGGCAGATACACCGGGGAGCTGTTTTTT	CASSFGRYTGELFF
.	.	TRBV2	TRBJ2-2	.	CASSVAGGNTGELLF
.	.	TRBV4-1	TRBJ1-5	TGCGCCAGCAGCCCAGTTGTGGGGTCCAGACAGCCCCAGCATTTT	CASSPVVGSRQPQHF
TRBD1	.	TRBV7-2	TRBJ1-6	TGTGCCAGCAGCTTAGCAGGACAGGGAGGAAATTCACCCCTCCACTTT	CASSLAGQGGNSPLHF
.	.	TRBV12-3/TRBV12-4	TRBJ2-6	TGTGCCAGCACCCCCGGCCCGGGGACTTTCTCTGGGGCCAACGTCCTGACTTTC	CASTPGPGTFSGANVLTF
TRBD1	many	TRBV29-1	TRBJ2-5	TGCAGCACCAAAGATCGGGACAGGGGTAGAGAGACCCAGTACTTC	CSTKDRDRGRETQYF
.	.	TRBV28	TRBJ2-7	TGTGCCAGCAGCCGGGGCGGGCCTGATACCTACGAGCAGTACTTC	CASSRGGPDTYEQYF
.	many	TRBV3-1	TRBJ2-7	TGTGCCAGCAGCCAAGCGCGGGTCAGCTCCTACGAGCAGTACTTC	CASSQARVSSYEQYF
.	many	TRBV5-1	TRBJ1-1	TGCGCCAGCAGTATACGGGGCAGCATGAACACTGAAGCTTTCTTT	CASSIRGSMNTEAFF
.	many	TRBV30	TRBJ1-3	TGTGCCTGGAGTGAAGGGGACAACTCTGGAAACACCATATATTTT	CAWSEGDNSGNTIYF